This T cell receptor beta chain was sequenced for a study of blood T cell repertoires in COVID-19. Germline-derived CDR1 and CDR2 are SGHRS and YFSETQ. Trimming removed 0 bases from V and 4 bases from J, with 11 bases in between. The CDR3 spans 15 residues. Clones were sequenced by immunoSEQ multiplex PCR, and TCRdb holds only the in-frame ones, with some missing. The sample has 250,000 to 400,000 clones, roughly 88% seen once. Source material: peripheral blood. The receptor was isolated from a woman aged 30 to 39 with COVID-19, enrolled during active disease. This chain connects TRBV5-1 to TRBJ2-1; a possible D gene is TRBD2 (5 bases). CDR3 coding DNA: TGCGCCAGCAGCTTGGCTTACGGGGAGTACAATGAGCAGTTCTTC. Translation gives CASSLAYGEYNEQFF.